This T cell receptor (beta chain) was sequenced for a study of blood T cell repertoires in COVID-19. V was trimmed by 6 bases and J by 0 bases, leaving 12 bases between them. CDR1 and CDR2 from the germline V gene are MDHEN and SYDVKM. The CDR3 spans 16 residues. Assay used: immunoSEQ multiplex PCR; TCRdb lists only in-frame clones, some missing. The sample has about 240,000 clones, around four fifths seen once; the top ten hold around 6.4%. The rearrangement joins TRBV28 to TRBJ1-6, with unresolved D. This TCR came from a woman in her sixties with active or convalescent COVID-19. Source material: peripheral blood. This CDR3 is CASRRRRSSYNSPLHF. CDR3 in DNA: TGTGCCAGCAGGAGGCGGAGGAGCTCCTATAATTCACCCCTCCACTTT.